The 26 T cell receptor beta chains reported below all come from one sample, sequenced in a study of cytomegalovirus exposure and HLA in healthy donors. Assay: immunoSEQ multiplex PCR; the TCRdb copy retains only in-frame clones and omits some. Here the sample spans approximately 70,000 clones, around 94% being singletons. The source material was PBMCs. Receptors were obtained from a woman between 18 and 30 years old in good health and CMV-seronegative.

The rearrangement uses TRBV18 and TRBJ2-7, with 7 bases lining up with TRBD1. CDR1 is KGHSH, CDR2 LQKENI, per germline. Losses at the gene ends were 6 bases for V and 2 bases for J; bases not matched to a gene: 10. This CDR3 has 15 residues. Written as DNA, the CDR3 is TGTGCCAGCTCGCTCAACCGGGACAGCACCTACGAGCAGTACTTC. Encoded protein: CASSLNRDSTYEQYF.

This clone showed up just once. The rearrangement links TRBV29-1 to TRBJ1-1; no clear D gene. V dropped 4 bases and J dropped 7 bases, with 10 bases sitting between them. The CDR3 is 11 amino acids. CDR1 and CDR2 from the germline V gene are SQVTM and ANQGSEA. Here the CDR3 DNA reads TGCAGCGTTGGCCAGAATTTTGAAGCTTTCTTT. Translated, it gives CSVGQNFEAFF.

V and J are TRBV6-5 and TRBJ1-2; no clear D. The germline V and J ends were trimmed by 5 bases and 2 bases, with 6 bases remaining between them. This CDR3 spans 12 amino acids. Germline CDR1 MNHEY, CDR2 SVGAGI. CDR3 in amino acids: CASSRQNYGYTF. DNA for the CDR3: TGTGCCAGCAGTCGACAAAACTATGGCTACACCTTC.

CDR3 sequence (DNA): TGTGCCAGCAGCTTAGATCAGGGTCCGGAGACCCAGTACTTC. Its protein product is CASSLDQGPETQYF. V usage is TRBV13 and J usage is TRBJ2-5, with D tentatively TRBD1 (5 bases). The CDR3 runs to 14 residues. The germline V and J ends were trimmed by 1 base and 5 bases, with 11 bases remaining between them. Germline CDR1 PRHDT, CDR2 FYEKMQ (reference sequence). Together with reference TRBV13 and TRBJ2-5, the CDR3 gives the full variable domain: AAGVIQSPRHLIKEKRETATLKCYPIPRHDTVYWYQQGPGQDPQFLISFYEKMQSDKGSIPDRFSAQQFSDYHSELNMSSLELGDSALYFCASSLDQGPETQYFGPGTRLLVL.

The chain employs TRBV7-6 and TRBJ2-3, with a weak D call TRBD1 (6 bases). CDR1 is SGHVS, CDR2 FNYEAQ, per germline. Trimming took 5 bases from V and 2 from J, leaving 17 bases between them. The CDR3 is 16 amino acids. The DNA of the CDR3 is TGTGCCAGCAGCGCTTACCCAGGGGTCCCCACAGATACGCAGTATTTT. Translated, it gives CASSAYPGVPTDTQYF. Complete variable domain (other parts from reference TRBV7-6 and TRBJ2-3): GAGVSQSPRYKVTKRGQDVALRCDPISGHVSLYWYRQALGQGPEFLTYFNYEAQQDKSGLPNDRFSAERPEGSISTLTIQRTEQRDSAMYRCASSAYPGVPTDTQYFGPGTRLTVL.

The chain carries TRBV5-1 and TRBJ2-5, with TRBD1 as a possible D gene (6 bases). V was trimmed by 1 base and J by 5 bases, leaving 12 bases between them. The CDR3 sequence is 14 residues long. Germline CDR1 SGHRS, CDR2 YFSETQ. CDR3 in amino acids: CASSLRRRGETQYF. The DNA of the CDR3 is TGCGCCAGCAGCTTGCGGAGAAGGGGGGAGACCCAGTACTTC.

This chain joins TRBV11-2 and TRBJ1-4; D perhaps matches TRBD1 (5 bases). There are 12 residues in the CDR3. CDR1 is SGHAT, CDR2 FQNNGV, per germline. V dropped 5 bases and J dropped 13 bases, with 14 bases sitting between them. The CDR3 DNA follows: TGTGCCAGCAGCCTGCAAGGGGTTAGACTGTTTTTT. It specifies CASSLQGVRLFF.

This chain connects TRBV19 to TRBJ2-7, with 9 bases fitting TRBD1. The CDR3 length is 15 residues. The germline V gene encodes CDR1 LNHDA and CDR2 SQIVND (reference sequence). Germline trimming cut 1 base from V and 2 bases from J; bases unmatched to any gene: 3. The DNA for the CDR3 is TGTGCCAGTAGTATAGTGGGGACAGGGCCCTACGAGCAGTACTTC. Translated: CASSIVGTGPYEQYF.

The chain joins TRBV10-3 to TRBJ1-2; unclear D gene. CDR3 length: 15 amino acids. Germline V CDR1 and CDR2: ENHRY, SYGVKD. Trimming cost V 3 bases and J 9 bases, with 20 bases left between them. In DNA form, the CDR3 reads TGTGCCATCAGTGACCGCGGTCCCCCGGCCGAGAGCTACACCTTC. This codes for CAISDRGPPAESYTF.

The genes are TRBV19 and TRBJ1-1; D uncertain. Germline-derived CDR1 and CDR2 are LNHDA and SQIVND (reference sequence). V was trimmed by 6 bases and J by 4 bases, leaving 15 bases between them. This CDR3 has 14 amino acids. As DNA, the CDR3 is TGTGCCAGTAGGCCACGAGGGTCTGGCACTGAAGCTTTCTTT. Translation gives CASRPRGSGTEAFF.

CDR3: CASCSQPPTDTEAFF. CDR3 nucleotides: TGTGCCAGCTGCTCACAGCCACCGACGGACACTGAAGCTTTCTTT. The chain employs TRBV27 and TRBJ1-1; the D is unclear. With 8 bases removed from V and 3 bases from J, the gap between germline ends came to 19 bases. CDR3 length: 15 amino acids. Per the germline V gene, CDR1 is MNHEY and CDR2 is SMNVEV (reference sequence).

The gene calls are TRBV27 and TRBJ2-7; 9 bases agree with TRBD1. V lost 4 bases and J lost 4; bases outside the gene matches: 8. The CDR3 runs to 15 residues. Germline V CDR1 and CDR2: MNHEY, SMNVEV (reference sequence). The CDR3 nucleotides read TGTGCCAGCAGTTCCCAGGACAGGGGTTTTTACGAGCAGTACTTC. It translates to CASSSQDRGFYEQYF.

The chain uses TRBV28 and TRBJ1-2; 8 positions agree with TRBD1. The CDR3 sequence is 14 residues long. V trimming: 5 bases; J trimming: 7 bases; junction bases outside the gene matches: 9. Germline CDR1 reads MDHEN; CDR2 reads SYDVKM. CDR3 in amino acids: CASSPDRALGGYTF. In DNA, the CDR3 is TGTGCCAGCAGTCCGGACAGGGCCTTGGGTGGCTACACCTTC.

Here the CDR3 reads CASSEQGWNTEAFF. The CDR3 bases are TGTGCCAGCAGTGAGCAGGGCTGGAACACTGAAGCTTTCTTT. The chain combines TRBV2 with TRBJ1-1; D possibly corresponds to TRBD1 (5 bases). Per germline, CDR1 SNHLY and CDR2 FYNNEI. The ends were cut back, 3 bases at V and 1 base at J, with 9 bases in the middle. This CDR3 contains 14 residues. The full variable domain, with the rest looked up from reference TRBV2 and TRBJ1-1, is EPEVTQTPSHQVTQMGQEVILRCVPISNHLYFYWYRQILGQKVEFLVSFYNNEISEKSEIFDDQFSVERPDGSNFTLKIRSTKLEDSAMYFCASSEQGWNTEAFFGQGTRLTVV.

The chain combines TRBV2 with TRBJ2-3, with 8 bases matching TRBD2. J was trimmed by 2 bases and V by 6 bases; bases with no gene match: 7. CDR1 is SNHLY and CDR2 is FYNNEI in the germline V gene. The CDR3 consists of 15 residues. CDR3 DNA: TGTGCCAGCAGAATAGGGACTAGTGCCACAGATACGCAGTATTTT. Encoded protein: CASRIGTSATDTQYF. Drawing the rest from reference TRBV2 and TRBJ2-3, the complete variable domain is EPEVTQTPSHQVTQMGQEVILRCVPISNHLYFYWYRQILGQKVEFLVSFYNNEISEKSEIFDDQFSVERPDGSNFTLKIRSTKLEDSAMYFCASRIGTSATDTQYFGPGTRLTVL.

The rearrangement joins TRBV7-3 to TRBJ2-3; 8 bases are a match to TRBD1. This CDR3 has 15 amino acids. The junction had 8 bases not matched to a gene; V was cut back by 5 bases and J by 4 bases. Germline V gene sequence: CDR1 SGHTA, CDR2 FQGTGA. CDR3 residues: CASSQQGVSADTQYF. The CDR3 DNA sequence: TGTGCCAGCAGCCAACAGGGGGTCTCGGCAGATACGCAGTATTTT.

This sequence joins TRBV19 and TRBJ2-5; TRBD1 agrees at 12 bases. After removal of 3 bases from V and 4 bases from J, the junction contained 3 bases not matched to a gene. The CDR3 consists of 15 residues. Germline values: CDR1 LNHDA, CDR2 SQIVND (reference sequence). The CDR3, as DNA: TGTGCCAGTAGTATGGGACAGGGGGCCCGAGAGACCCAGTACTTC. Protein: CASSMGQGARETQYF.

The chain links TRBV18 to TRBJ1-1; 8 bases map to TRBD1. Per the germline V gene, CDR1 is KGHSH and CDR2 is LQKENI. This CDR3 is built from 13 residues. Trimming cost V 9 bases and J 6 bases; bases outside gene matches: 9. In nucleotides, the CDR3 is TGTGCCAGTCAGCAGGGGGCGAGAGCTGAAGCTTTCTTT. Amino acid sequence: CASQQGARAEAFF.

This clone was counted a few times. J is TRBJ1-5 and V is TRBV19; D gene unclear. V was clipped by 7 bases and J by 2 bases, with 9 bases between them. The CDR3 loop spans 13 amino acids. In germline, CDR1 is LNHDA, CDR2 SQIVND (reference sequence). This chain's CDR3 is CASMDGGNQPQHF. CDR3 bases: TGTGCCAGTATGGACGGGGGCAATCAGCCCCAGCATTTT.

The CDR3 DNA sequence: TGTGCCAGCAGCTCAGGGAGGTCCGGAAACACCATATATTTT. Residues: CASSSGRSGNTIYF. J is TRBJ1-3 and V is TRBV5-6; D possibly corresponds to TRBD1 (5 bases). V lost 3 bases, J lost 4 bases, and 11 bases lay in between. Germline lookup yields CDR1 SGHDT and CDR2 YYEEEE. The CDR3 runs 14 residues.

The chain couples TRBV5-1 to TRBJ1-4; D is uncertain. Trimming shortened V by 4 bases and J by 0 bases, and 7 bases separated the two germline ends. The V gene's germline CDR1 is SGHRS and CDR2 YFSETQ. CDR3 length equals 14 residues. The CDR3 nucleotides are TGCGCCAGCAGCCCCGGGGCAACTAATGAAAAACTGTTTTTT. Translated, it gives CASSPGATNEKLFF. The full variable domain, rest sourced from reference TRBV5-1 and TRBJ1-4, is KAGVTQTPRYLIKTRGQQVTLSCSPISGHRSVSWYQQTPGQGLQFLFEYFSETQRNKGNFPGRFSGRQFSNSRSEMNVSTLELGDSALYLCASSPGATNEKLFFGSGTQLSVL.

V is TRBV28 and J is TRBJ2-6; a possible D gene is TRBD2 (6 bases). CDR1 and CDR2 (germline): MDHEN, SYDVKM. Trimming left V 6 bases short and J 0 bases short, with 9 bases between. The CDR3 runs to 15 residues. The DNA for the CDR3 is TGTGCCAGCAGGTGGAGGGCCTCTGGGGCCAACGTCCTGACTTTC. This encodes CASRWRASGANVLTF.

CDR3 DNA: TGCGCCAGCAGCCAATCGACCGGGACAGGGGGAACTGAAGCTTTCTTT. Its translation is CASSQSTGTGGTEAFF. The chain has TRBV5-1 and TRBJ1-1, with TRBD1 matching 11 bases. V was pared by 4 bases and J by 5 bases, with 10 bases of the junction left unmatched. This CDR3 region has 16 residues. The germline V gene encodes CDR1 SGHRS and CDR2 YFSETQ.

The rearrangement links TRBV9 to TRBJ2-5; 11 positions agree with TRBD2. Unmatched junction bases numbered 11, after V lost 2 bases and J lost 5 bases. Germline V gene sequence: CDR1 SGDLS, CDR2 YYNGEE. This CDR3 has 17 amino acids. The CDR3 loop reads CASSVRGSGGAGETQYF. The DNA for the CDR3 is TGTGCCAGCAGCGTCAGGGGTAGCGGGGGGGCCGGGGAGACCCAGTACTTC.

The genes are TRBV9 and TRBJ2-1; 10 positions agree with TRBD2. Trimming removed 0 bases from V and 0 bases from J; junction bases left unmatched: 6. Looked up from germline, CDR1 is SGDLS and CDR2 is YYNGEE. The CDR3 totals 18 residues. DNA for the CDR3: TGTGCCAGCAGCGTAGTATCGGAGCGGGGGGGCTCCTACAATGAGCAGTTCTTC. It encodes CASSVVSERGGSYNEQFF.

The CDR3: CASSLSNGNTEAFF. The CDR3 DNA follows: TGTGCCAGCAGCTTAAGTAACGGGAACACTGAAGCTTTCTTT. This chain joins TRBV7-3 and TRBJ1-1; D gene unclear. This CDR3 is built from 14 residues. Per germline, CDR1 SGHTA and CDR2 FQGTGA. Trimming removed 1 base at V and 1 base at J, with 7 bases between.